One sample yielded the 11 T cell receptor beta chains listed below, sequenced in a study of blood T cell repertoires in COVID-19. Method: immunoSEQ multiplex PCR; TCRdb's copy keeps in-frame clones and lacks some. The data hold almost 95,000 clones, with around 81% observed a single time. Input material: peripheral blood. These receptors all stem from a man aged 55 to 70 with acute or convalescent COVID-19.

CDR3 residues: CASSEGAGYNYGYTF. The CDR3 DNA follows: TGTGCCAGCAGTGAAGGGGCAGGGTACAACTATGGCTACACCTTC. The chain couples TRBV2 to TRBJ1-2; the D gene is possibly TRBD1 (5 bases). Germline-derived CDR1 and CDR2 are SNHLY and FYNNEI. The CDR3 covers 15 residues. Trimming stripped 1 base from V and 2 bases from J, with 11 bases between.

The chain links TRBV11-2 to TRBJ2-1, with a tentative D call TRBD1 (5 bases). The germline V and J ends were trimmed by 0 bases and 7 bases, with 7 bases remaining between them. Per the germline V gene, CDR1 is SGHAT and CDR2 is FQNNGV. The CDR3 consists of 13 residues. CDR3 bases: TGTGCCAGCAGCTTAGATCCAGGGAATGAGCAGTTCTTC. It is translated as CASSLDPGNEQFF.

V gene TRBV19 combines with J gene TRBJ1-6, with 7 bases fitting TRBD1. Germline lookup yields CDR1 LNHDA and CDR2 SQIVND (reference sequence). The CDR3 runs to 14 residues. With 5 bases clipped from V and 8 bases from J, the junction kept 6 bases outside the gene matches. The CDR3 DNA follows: TGTGCCAGTAGTCTAGGGGGCCGGGATTCACCCCTCCACTTT. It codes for CASSLGGRDSPLHF.

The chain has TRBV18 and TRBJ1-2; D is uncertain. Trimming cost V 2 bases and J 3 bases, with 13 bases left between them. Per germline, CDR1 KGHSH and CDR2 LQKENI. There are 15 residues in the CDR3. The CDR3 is CASSPGRRLHYGYTF. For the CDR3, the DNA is TGTGCCAGCTCACCAGGCCGGCGGCTACACTATGGCTACACCTTC.

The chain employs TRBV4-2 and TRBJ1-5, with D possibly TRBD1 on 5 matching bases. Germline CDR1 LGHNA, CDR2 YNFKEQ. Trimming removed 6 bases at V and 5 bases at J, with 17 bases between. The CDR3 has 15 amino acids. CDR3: CASRGGATGDQPQHF. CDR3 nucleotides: TGTGCCAGCAGGGGAGGGGCTACGGGGGATCAGCCCCAGCATTTT.

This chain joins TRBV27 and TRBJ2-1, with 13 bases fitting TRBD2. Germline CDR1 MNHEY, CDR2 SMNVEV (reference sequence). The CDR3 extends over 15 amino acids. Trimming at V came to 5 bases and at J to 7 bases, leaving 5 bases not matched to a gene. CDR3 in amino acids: CASSQLAGGRNEQFF. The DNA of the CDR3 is TGTGCCAGCAGTCAACTAGCGGGGGGGCGTAATGAGCAGTTCTTC.

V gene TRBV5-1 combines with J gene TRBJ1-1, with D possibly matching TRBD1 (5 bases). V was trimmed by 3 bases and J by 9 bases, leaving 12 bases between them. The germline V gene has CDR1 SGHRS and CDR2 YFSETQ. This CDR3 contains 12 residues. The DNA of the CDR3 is TGCGCCAGCAGCTCGCAGGGTATTAAAGCTTTCTTT. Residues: CASSSQGIKAFF.

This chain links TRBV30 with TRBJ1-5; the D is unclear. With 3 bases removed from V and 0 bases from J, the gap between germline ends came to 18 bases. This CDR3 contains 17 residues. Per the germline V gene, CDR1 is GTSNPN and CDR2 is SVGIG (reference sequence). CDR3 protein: CAWSANSNYYSNQPQHF. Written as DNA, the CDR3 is TGTGCCTGGAGCGCTAACTCCAACTATTATAGCAATCAGCCCCAGCATTTT.

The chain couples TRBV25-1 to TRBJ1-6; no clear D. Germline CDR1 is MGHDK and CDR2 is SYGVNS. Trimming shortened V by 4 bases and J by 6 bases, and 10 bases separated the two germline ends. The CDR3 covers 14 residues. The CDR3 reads CASSGSGVNSPLHF. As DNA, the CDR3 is TGTGCCAGCAGTGGGTCAGGCGTTAATTCACCCCTCCACTTT.

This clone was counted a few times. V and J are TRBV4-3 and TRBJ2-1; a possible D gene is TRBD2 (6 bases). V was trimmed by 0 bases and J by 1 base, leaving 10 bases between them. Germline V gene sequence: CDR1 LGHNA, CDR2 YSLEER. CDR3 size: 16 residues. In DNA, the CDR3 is TGCGCCAGCAGCCAAGAGCGGGGAAGATCCTACAATGAGCAGTTCTTC. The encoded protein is CASSQERGRSYNEQFF.

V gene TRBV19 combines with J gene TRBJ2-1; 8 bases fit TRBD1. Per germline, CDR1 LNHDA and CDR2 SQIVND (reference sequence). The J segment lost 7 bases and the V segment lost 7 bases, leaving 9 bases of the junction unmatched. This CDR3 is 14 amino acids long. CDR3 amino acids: CASKGQGARNEQFF. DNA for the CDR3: TGTGCCAGTAAAGGGCAGGGGGCTCGGAATGAGCAGTTCTTC.